This T cell receptor beta chain was captured in a study of regulatory T cells in long-lasting Graves disease. Overall study context: Patients with new Graves' disease had used antithyroid drugs below 3 months.

This clonotype was recorded only once. Time point here: newly diagnosed GD, antithyroid drugs for less than 3 months. RNA isolated from PBMCs was used to make the TCR library. Graves' disease diagnosis followed American Thyroid Association guidelines. This CDR3 region has 15 residues. Trimming removed 0 bases from V and 6 bases from J; junction bases left unmatched: 1. Germline V gene data show CDR1 as MRHNA and CDR2 as SNTAGT. Building the TCR beta libraries relied on iRepertoire HTBI primers, and CDR3 regions underwent Arm-PCR. Via MiXCR, TCRdb re-called the multiplex PCR reads, giving one row per CDR3 protein. This repertoire shows approximately 460,000 distinct CDR3 sequences, around 17% found once; its top ten account for about 10%. The data were also submitted as part of a second study, on T cells in Graves' hyperthyroidism and ophthalmopathy. As reported in that work: A set of HTBI primers served as the primers for a first-round RT-PCR of the TCR CDR3.

The genes are TRBV6-4 and TRBJ2-1; 11 nucleotides line up with TRBD2. This TCR came from a woman aged 30 to 39 with Graves disease. Sequenced here: peripheral blood mononuclear cells (PBMCs), sampled at new diagnosis, from a patient treated with antithyroid drugs. CDR3 loop: CASSDSSGGANEQFF. The CDR3 nucleotides read TGTGCCAGCAGTGACTCTAGCGGGGGGGCCAATGAGCAGTTCTTC.